The T cell receptor beta chain under discussion was sequenced for a study of blood T cell repertoires in COVID-19. Across the whole study: There were acute and convalescent COVID-19 samples, and they came from the United States, Italy and Spain. From T cells, B-cell-depleted T cells, or PBMCs came the material, which was cDNA or gDNA.

Germline lookup yields CDR1 SGHAT and CDR2 FQNNGV. The CDR3 sequence is 12 residues long. V was clipped by 4 bases and J by 13 bases, with 17 bases between them. This clone has only one observation. Repertoires were generated with immunoSEQ multiplex PCR, while TCRdb's copy carries only in-frame clones and drops some. The table has 250,000 to 300,000 clones, roughly 90% seen once; the top ten hold 2% to 2.5%. The rearrangement uses TRBV11-2 and TRBJ2-7, with D perhaps matching TRBD1 (6 bases). This sequence was found in a woman aged 45-65 years who had recovered from COVID-19. The sequenced material came from peripheral blood. CDR3 nucleotide sequence: TGTGCCAGCAGCTCTCGACAGGTGTTGCGCTACTTC. It encodes CASSSRQVLRYF.